This T cell receptor (beta chain) is from a study of long-term antiretroviral therapy in people with HIV. V lost 5 bases to trimming and J lost 6 bases; unmatched junction nucleotides: 12. The CDR3 is made up of 16 amino acids. In germline, CDR1 is SGHTA, CDR2 FQGTGA. Worth noting for this clone: No antigen is known for it.

Whole-study findings and limits: Post-ART, diversity grew, though it stayed under transplant donor control levels. Controls showed broader CDR3 length ranges than did the HIV repertoires.

The authors ran the immunoSEQ assay, v3.0, at survey level. The method was immunoSEQ multiplex PCR; TCRdb's version includes in-frame clones alone and lacks a portion of them. The sample lists 15,000 to 20,000 clones; roughly 90% were seen once. The sequenced sample was unsorted PBMCs, obtained 2.1 years after starting antiretroviral therapy. V usage is TRBV7-3 and J usage is TRBJ2-1, with 8 bases fitting TRBD2. This TCR was sampled from a man between 18 and 35 years old with HIV. CDR3 DNA sequence: TGTGCCAGCAGCCCGCACGAGGGACTAGTCAGCAATGAGCAGTTCTTC. Translation: CASSPHEGLVSNEQFF.